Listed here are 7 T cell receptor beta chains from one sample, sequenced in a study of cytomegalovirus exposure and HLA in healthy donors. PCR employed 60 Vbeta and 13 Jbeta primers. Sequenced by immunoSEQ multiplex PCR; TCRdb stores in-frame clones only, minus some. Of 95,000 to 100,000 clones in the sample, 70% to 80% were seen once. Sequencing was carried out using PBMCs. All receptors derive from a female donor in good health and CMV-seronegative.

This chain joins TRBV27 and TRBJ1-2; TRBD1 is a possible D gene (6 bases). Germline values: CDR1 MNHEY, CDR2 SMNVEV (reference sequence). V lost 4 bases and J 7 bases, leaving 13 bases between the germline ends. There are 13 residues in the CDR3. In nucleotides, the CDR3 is TGTGCCAGCAGTTCCAACAGGGCGGCTGGCTACACCTTC. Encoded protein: CASSSNRAAGYTF.

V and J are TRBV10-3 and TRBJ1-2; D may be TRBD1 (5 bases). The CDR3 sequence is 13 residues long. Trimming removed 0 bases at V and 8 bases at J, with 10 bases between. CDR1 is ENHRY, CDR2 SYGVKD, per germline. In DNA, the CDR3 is TGTGCCATCAGTGAGTCGGGGGGTGAAGGCTACACCTTC. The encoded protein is CAISESGGEGYTF.

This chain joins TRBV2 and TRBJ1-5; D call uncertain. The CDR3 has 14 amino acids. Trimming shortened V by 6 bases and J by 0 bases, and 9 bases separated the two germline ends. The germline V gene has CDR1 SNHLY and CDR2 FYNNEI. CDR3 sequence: CASRGEVSNQPQHF. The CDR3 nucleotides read TGTGCCAGCAGGGGTGAGGTTAGCAATCAGCCCCAGCATTTT.

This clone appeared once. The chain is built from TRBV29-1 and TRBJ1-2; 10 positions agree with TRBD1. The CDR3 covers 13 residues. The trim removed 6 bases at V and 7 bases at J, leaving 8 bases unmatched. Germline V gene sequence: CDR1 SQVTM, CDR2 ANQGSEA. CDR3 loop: CSVAGTGVRGYTF. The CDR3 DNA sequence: TGCAGCGTAGCCGGGACAGGGGTTCGTGGCTACACCTTC.

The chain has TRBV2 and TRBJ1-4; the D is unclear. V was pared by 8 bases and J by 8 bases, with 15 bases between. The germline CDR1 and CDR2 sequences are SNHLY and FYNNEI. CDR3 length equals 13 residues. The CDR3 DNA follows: TGTGCCAGCGGTGGGCAACGAATCGAAAAACTGTTTTTT. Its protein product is CASGGQRIEKLFF.

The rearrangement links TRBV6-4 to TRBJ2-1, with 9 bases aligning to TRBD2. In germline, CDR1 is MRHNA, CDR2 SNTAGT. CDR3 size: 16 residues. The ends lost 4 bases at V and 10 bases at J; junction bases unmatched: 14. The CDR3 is CASSALEREEQGEQFF. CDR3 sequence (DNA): TGTGCCAGCAGTGCTCTAGAGCGGGAGGAGCAAGGGGAGCAGTTCTTC.

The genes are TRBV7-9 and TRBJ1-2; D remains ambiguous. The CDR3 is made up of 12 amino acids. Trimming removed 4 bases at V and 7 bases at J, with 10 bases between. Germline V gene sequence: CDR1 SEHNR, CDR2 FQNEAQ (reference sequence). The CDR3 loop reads CASSSFPPGYTF. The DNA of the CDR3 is TGTGCCAGCAGCTCTTTCCCCCCTGGCTACACCTTC.